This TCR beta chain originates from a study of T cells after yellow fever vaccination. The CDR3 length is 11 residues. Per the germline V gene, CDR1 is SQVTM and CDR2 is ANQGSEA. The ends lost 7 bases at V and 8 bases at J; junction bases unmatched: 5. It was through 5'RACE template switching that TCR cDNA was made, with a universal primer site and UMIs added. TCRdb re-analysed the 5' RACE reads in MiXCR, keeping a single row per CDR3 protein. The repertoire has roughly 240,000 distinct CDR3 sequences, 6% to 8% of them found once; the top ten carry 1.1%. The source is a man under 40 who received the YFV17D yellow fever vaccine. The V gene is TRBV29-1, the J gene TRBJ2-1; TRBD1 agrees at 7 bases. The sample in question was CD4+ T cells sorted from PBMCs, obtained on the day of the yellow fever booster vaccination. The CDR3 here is CSANRGHEQFF. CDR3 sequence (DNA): TGCAGCGCCAACAGGGGACATGAGCAGTTCTTC.